The present entry profiles one T cell receptor beta chain with its context. Its binding antigen is unknown. Base qualities are not provided; no much larger clone lies one nucleotide away. The cohort consisted of 650 to 850 healthy bone marrow donors. All cohort members were sampled while nominally healthy, although unrecorded immune exposures were likely present. The donor tested CMV seropositive, placing the donor among the approximately 290 seropositive members of the cohort. Every donor gave a peripheral blood sample, and the peripheral blood mononuclear cells from that sample were used for TCR beta sequencing. Genomic DNA extraction from the blood cell samples was performed with the Qiagen DNeasy Blood Extraction Kit. The data are from a study of cytomegalovirus exposure and HLA in healthy donors (dated by TCRdb to about 2017). Regarding the research as a whole: An earlier analysis of 587 of the donors reported 276 Gb of sequence data and approximately 120 million unique TCR beta sequences obtained from roughly 170 million T cells. About 280 gigabases of sequencing data and 78 million or so unique TCR sequences were included in an early release covering 550 to 800 HLA-typed donors. Of the roughly 400 genotyped donors, over 70% fell in the genetic ancestry cluster associated with self-reported Caucasian donors. The study aimed to test whether cataloging public T cell receptors could reveal signatures of past pathogen exposure. The T cell repertoires of under 750 subjects were profiled by immunosequencing and related to cytomegalovirus serostatus. Besides the first cohort of roughly 700 subjects, a separate validation cohort made up of some 110 different subjects was used. High-throughput TCR immunosequencing, statistical association of individual TCRs with disease status, and machine learning were combined to predict cytomegalovirus infection status. A later analysis re-examined previously published TCR beta repertoires from roughly 720 donors and added high-resolution HLA genotyping to investigate patterns of TCR occurrence. In the later analysis, no new phenotypic data were used to find candidate immune exposures; instead, reliance was placed on TCR beta sequences and their occurrence across donors. An earlier analysis of about 620 of the donors applied high-throughput TCR beta sequencing to assess whether each TCR beta V gene segment acted as functional or pseudogenic. Donor age, sex, ethnicity and CMV serostatus were collected together with the repertoire data. In a later genetic analysis, genome-wide SNP genotypes for about three fifths of the 666 donors were used, and that subset was treated as a discovery cohort. Every discovery cohort repertoire had been produced on one sequencing platform. Both class I and class II loci were covered by HLA typing, at four-digit resolution. The number of typed donors differed by locus: about 620-630 for A, B, C, DRB1 and DQB1; approximately 520 for DQA1; some 610 for DPA1; and some 450 for DPB1. Because of strong linkage in the cohort, 4 to 6 DR-DQ haplotypes were treated as single units for association and clustering. Among approximately 370 genotyped donors of the cohort, an average of around 220,000 unique TCR beta nucleotide sequences was sequenced per donor, of which about 18% were non-productive. General findings and caveats noted by the study authors: Presence/absence analyses assumed roughly uniform sequencing depth across donors, an assumption that may not hold. According to a later analysis, most CMV-associated TCR beta chains appeared to be HLA-restricted, and the HLA associations seemed to be driven largely by CMV exposure. In an earlier analysis of 500 to 650 of the donors, most TCR beta V segments appeared in productive rearrangements about 87% or about 30% of the time, broadly matching IMGT annotations. A cluster of highly shared sequence variants was judged likely to represent a technical artifact of the sequencing pipeline. When HLA alleles, especially DR and DQ, strongly co-occurred, attributing TCR associations to individual alleles was difficult. Several of the top co-occurrence clusters appeared to be linked to parvovirus B19, influenza, CMV and Epstein-Barr virus, according to a later analysis. Because counts were too low, about 15 rarely observed V segments, including chromosome 9 orphons, were left out of the earlier analysis of a few hundred of the donors. Compared with the roughly 600-donor mean, donors in an Asian-associated ancestry cluster had fewer N-insertions in productive TCRs, according to a later genetic analysis. According to the authors, the approach could potentially be generalized to other disease states and immunological phenotypes. A later analysis associated approximately 17,000 TCR beta sequences with specific HLA alleles at a false discovery rate of 0.05. The cohort was sequenced for TCR beta chains only, and without alpha or paired-chain data the features that could be detected were limited. Linkage disequilibrium might explain the correlated functional status among segregating V segments, but an unknown experimental factor could not be excluded. Because HLA typing was unavailable for some donors at each locus, only the typed subset was used in association tests. Three of the identified cytomegalovirus-associated TCR beta chains were confirmed in vitro to be specific for cytomegalovirus antigens. The only immune exposure information available for the cohort was CMV serostatus. Because the 87-base-pair reads could not distinguish some IMGT-functional V segments, including TRBV6-2 and TRBV6-3, those segments were excluded. A further reported finding was that TCR beta sequences accurately predicted the HLA-A and HLA-B alleles for most subjects in the first cohort. A later analysis found that HLA-associated TCR beta chains were more clonally expanded and had lower generation probabilities than equally common non-associated chains. In a later genetic analysis, a missense DCLRE1C variant was associated with V-gene and J-gene trimming of TCR beta chains, and the association was replicated in an independent cohort. Most TCR sequences were seen in very few donors, while some public TCRs were found in many individuals. The study gave a list of some 150 TCR beta chains associated with cytomegalovirus. In a later analysis, the rate of TCR association differed among HLA loci, with DRB1 alleles having the most associated TCRs and HLA-C alleles having the fewest. The classifier was reported to diagnose cytomegalovirus status with high specificity and sensitivity in both the original and validation cohorts.

To prepare the library, the immunoSEQ multiplex PCR assay was applied. For the multiplex PCR, a mixture combining 60 forward primers for TCR Vbeta segments and 13 reverse primers for TCR Jbeta segments was used. A multiplex PCR assay on genomic DNA amplified the CDR3 region of rearranged TCR beta genes. The Illumina HiSeq System was used to sequence the amplified TCR beta libraries as 87-base-pair reads. Per the original workflow: A later analysis counted 65 million to 90 million unique TCR beta chains across the 550 to 800 repertoires, and some 11 million of these chains were shared by at least two donors. A nearest-neighbor algorithm error-corrected the raw reads and collapsed the reads into unique sequences, merging closely related sequences to remove PCR and sequencing errors. To assign V, D and J gene segments, CDR3 sequences were aligned to IMGT reference sequences. For a sequence to be retained, at least a six-nucleotide match to both a V gene segment and a J gene segment was required. Rearrangements were classified as productive when the CDR3 lacked stop codons and remained in frame with V and J, and all other rearrangements were classified as non-productive. Following IMGT convention, CDR3 was defined as the stretch from the second conserved V-encoded cysteine to the conserved J-encoded phenylalanine. The earlier analysis of 500 to 750 of the donors excluded any sequence lacking an unambiguous match to a single V gene segment. In an earlier analysis of some 590 of the donors, a V segment was called functional when productive rearrangements were above 56.7%, and segregating when the standard deviation between donors exceeded 5%. To diagnose cytomegalovirus status from the catalog of TCR beta chain sequences, a statistical classification framework was built. A later analysis assigned V and J genes by comparing TCR nucleotide sequences with IMGT/GENE-DB human TR gene sequences. The TCRdist pipeline was used in a later analysis to assign CDR3 sequences and most-parsimonious VDJ recombination scenarios. In a later analysis, each TCR beta chain was defined by its CDR3 amino acid sequence together with its V-gene family, and reads without a unique V-gene family were excluded. A later analysis removed 500 to 600 highly shared, low-generation-probability nucleotide sequences to deal with suspected cross-contamination and a sequencing artifact. In a later analysis, a clonal expansion index was calculated for each public chain from normalized within-repertoire ranks of inferred template counts. In a later analysis, generation probabilities were computed with a VDJ recombination model fitted to out-of-frame rearrangements, and the resulting probabilities were checked against IGoR. A later analysis scored TCR-TCR, TCR-HLA and TCR-CMV co-occurrence with hypergeometric tests, applying a repertoire-size bias correction to TCR pairs. To estimate false discovery rates, a later analysis permuted the HLA or CMV assignments 20 times. In a later analysis, co-occurring TCRs were grouped with DBSCAN, and TCRdist sequence similarity was added when clustering was performed within HLA-allele-positive subsets. Co-occurrence clustering excluded repertoires with fewer than 30,000 or more than 120,000 public chains, plus five with anomalous nucleotide sharing. Drawn from immuneACCESS, this table holds only the in-frame rearrangements with V and J called that TCRdb kept. Clones are partly lost; checked studies trace under half to an unresolved V gene and leave the rest unexplained. That table is the source of V, J and clone size, and D and trimming were worked out from the DNA. A total of about 200,000 clones appear in this sample, roughly 77% of them only once. In total, the top ten clones hold approximately 0.36% of the sample.

V is trimmed back by 3 bases and J by 2 bases, and the junction contains 1 base that no gene match accounts for. Based on the germline V gene (reference sequence), the CDR1 and CDR2 sequences are LNHDA and SQIVND. The CDR3 numbers 14 residues from cysteine through phenylalanine. Only the CDR3 part of the read is kept: 42 bases, read in frame from the first base. The TCR comes from a male donor in good health and CMV-seropositive. The specimen sequenced was PBMCs. The V gene is TRBV19 and the J gene is TRBJ2-5; 9 central nucleotides agree with TRBD1. The bases read TGTGCCAGTAGTATGGGACAGGGACAAGAGACCCAGTACTTC. It translates as CASSMGQGQETQYF.